Listed here are 20 T cell receptor beta chains from one sample, sequenced in a study of shared clonotypes between healthy human individuals (dated by TCRdb to between 2020 and 2021). Library preparation employed the immunoSEQ multiplex PCR assay. TCRdb re-hosts the immuneACCESS table, in-frame sequences only. Its copies lack some clones; in the studies checked, an unresolved V gene accounts for under half of them, and the cause for the rest is not known. This sample gives roughly 330,000 clones in total; around 67% of them show up just once. Clones ranked in the top ten supply around 10% of the sample. Sequencing was performed on memory CD4+ T cells sorted from blood. Read against the paper, the sample's cell subset or site label means: CD45RA-negative fraction. Receptors were obtained from a man younger than 40 in good health.

On this clone itself: A much larger clone differs from this one at a single base, so this may be a read error. The chain joins TRBV7-2 to TRBJ1-1, with no clear D. CDR1 is SGHTA and CDR2 is FQGNSA in the germline V gene. The CDR3 has 13 amino acids. Trimming cost V 1 base and J 0 bases, with 3 bases left between them. This CDR3 reads CASSLEVNTEAFF. The CDR3 DNA reads TGTGCCAGCAGCTTAGAGGTGAACACTGAAGCTTTCTTT.

The J gene is TRBJ2-7, the V gene TRBV18; 9 bases are shared with TRBD2. Germline values: CDR1 KGHSH, CDR2 LQKENI. CDR3 length: 18 residues. V lost 3 bases and J lost 6; bases outside the gene matches: 18. Here the CDR3 reads CASSPRGIGSGGVGEQYF. The CDR3 nucleotides are TGTGCCAGCTCACCCCGCGGCATTGGTAGCGGGGGTGTCGGCGAGCAGTACTTC.

The chain recombines TRBV6-1 with TRBJ2-7, with D possibly TRBD1 on 6 matching bases. This CDR3 is built from 14 residues. Germline V lookup: CDR1 MNHNS, CDR2 SASEGT. V lost 7 bases and J 0 bases, leaving 13 bases between the germline ends. CDR3 DNA: TGTGCCAGCATAGAACAGGGATCCTCCTACGAGCAGTACTTC. The encoded protein is CASIEQGSSYEQYF.

Regarding this clone: Other DNA sequences in the same sample also yield this CDR3. The chain couples TRBV5-1 to TRBJ2-3; 9 nucleotides align to TRBD2. CDR1 SGHRS and CDR2 YFSETQ come from the germline V gene. The J segment lost 4 bases and the V segment lost 2 bases, leaving 5 bases of the junction unmatched. The CDR3 contains 15 residues. This CDR3 is CASSLAGGRADTQYF. In DNA form, the CDR3 reads TGCGCCAGCAGCTTAGCGGGAGGTAGGGCAGATACGCAGTATTTT.

CDR3 coding DNA: TGTGCCAGCAGTGAACAGGGATTCTCTGGAAACACCATATATTTT. Amino acids: CASSEQGFSGNTIYF. This rearrangement joins TRBV2 to TRBJ1-3; maybe TRBD1 (5 bases). The CDR3 has 15 residues. The germline CDR1 and CDR2 sequences are SNHLY and FYNNEI. Trimming removed 2 bases at V and 0 bases at J, with 8 bases between.

V usage is TRBV5-5 and J usage is TRBJ1-2; D is undetermined. This CDR3 spans 13 amino acids. Per germline, CDR1 SGHKS and CDR2 YYEKEE (reference sequence). V lost 3 bases to trimming and J lost 6 bases, with 12 bases between them. The CDR3 is CASSSNVRNGYTF. DNA of the CDR3: TGTGCCAGCAGCTCTAACGTAAGAAATGGCTACACCTTC.

This clone came up many times. DNA for the CDR3: TGTGCCAGCAGTTTTACGAGTCGAAGGAAACAAGAGACCCAGTACTTC. Translated, it gives CASSFTSRRKQETQYF. This chain uses TRBV27 with TRBJ2-5, with D uncertain. This CDR3 is built from 16 residues. V lost 3 bases, J lost 2 bases, and 16 bases lay in between. The germline V gene has CDR1 MNHEY and CDR2 SMNVEV (reference sequence).

The rearrangement uses TRBV5-5 and TRBJ1-2; perhaps TRBD1 as D (6 bases). The CDR3 is 13 amino acids. CDR1 and CDR2 from the germline V gene are SGHKS and YYEKEE (reference sequence). V lost 4 bases and J lost 6, with 13 bases in between. The CDR3 spells CASSPTGRDGYTF. The CDR3 DNA sequence: TGTGCCAGCAGCCCAACAGGGCGGGATGGCTACACCTTC. Full variable domain (outside the CDR3, taken from reference TRBV5-5 and TRBJ1-2): DAGVTQSPTHLIKTRGQQVTLRCSPISGHKSVSWYQQVLGQGPQFIFQYYEKEERGRGNFPDRFSARQFPNYSSELNVNALLLGDSALYLCASSPTGRDGYTFGSGTRLTVV.

V usage is TRBV7-9 and J usage is TRBJ1-2; no clear D gene. CDR3 size: 16 residues. Germline V gene lookup returns CDR1 SEHNR and CDR2 FQNEAQ (reference sequence). Between the trimmed V and J ends, which lost 5 bases and 7 bases, there was a span of 23 bases. The CDR3 is CASSPFGGRSPSGYTF. The CDR3 bases are TGTGCCAGCAGCCCTTTTGGTGGGAGGAGCCCCTCTGGCTACACCTTC.

The V gene is TRBV16, the J gene TRBJ1-2, with 8 bases matching TRBD1. The CDR3 contains 16 residues. With V trimmed by 5 bases and J by 8 bases, 16 bases remained unmatched. Germline CDR1 is KGHSY and CDR2 is FQNENV. CDR3: CASSRRTGFVHLGYTF. CDR3 bases: TGTGCCAGCAGCAGGCGGACAGGGTTTGTTCATCTGGGCTACACCTTC.

Only a few counts were recorded for this clone. The rearrangement links TRBV25-1 to TRBJ2-5; 9 nucleotides match TRBD1. The CDR3 totals 18 residues. Looked up from germline, CDR1 is MGHDK and CDR2 is SYGVNS. The V gene end was trimmed by 3 bases and the J gene end by 3 bases; junction bases not matched to a gene: 14. This CDR3 reads CASSEVQSGTGKKETQYF. DNA of the CDR3: TGTGCCAGCAGTGAGGTGCAGTCCGGGACAGGGAAAAAAGAGACCCAGTACTTC.

This clone has just one count. This rearrangement joins TRBV2 to TRBJ1-5, with 8 bases fitting TRBD1. Looked up from germline, CDR1 is SNHLY and CDR2 is FYNNEI. The CDR3 is 13 residues long. Unmatched junction bases numbered 1, after V lost 7 bases and J lost 2 bases. This CDR3 is CASKDRGNQPQHF. The CDR3 DNA is TGTGCCAGCAAGGACAGGGGCAATCAGCCCCAGCATTTT. Full variable domain (missing parts from reference TRBV2 and TRBJ1-5): EPEVTQTPSHQVTQMGQEVILRCVPISNHLYFYWYRQILGQKVEFLVSFYNNEISEKSEIFDDQFSVERPDGSNFTLKIRSTKLEDSAMYFCASKDRGNQPQHFGDGTRLSIL.

V is TRBV27 and J is TRBJ2-7, with unresolved D. The CDR3 loop spans 15 amino acids. Per germline, CDR1 MNHEY and CDR2 SMNVEV (reference sequence). The V end lost 5 bases, the J end lost 3 bases, and 17 bases lay between the germline ends. The CDR3 is CASSLHSGTFYEQYF. DNA of the CDR3: TGTGCCAGCAGTCTTCACTCCGGAACCTTCTACGAGCAGTACTTC.

The V call is TRBV7-6, the J call TRBJ2-3, with D uncertain. Trimming removed 4 bases from V and 5 bases from J, with 10 bases in between. The germline V gene encodes CDR1 SGHVS and CDR2 FNYEAQ. This CDR3 is 13 amino acids long. CDR3 sequence: CASSSDFGDTQYF. The CDR3 nucleotides are TGTGCCAGCAGCTCCGATTTCGGAGATACGCAGTATTTT.

A few counts support this clone. V usage is TRBV29-1 and J usage is TRBJ2-3, with TRBD1 identical over 8 bases. Looked up from germline, CDR1 is SQVTM and CDR2 is ANQGSEA. Trimming removed 6 bases from V and 1 base from J; junction bases left unmatched: 9. The CDR3 loop spans 15 amino acids. The CDR3 nucleotides are TGCAGCGTGAGAGCCCGGACAGGGCGCACAGATACGCAGTATTTT. Protein sequence: CSVRARTGRTDTQYF.

The CDR3: CASSEPGVEYEQYF. The CDR3 bases are TGTGCCAGCAGTGAACCTGGAGTGGAGTACGAGCAGTACTTC. This sequence joins TRBV25-1 and TRBJ2-7; D not certain. CDR1 is MGHDK, CDR2 SYGVNS, per germline. With 2 bases removed from V and 4 bases from J, the gap between germline ends came to 12 bases. CDR3 length equals 14 residues.

This clone has only one observation. The rearrangement joins TRBV5-1 to TRBJ1-1; D gene uncertain. Germline V gene sequence: CDR1 SGHRS, CDR2 YFSETQ. V was shortened by 0 bases and J by 4 bases, with 7 bases between the two germline ends. The CDR3 consists of 13 residues. The CDR3 spells CASSLEQITEAFF. The CDR3 nucleotides are TGCGCCAGCAGCTTGGAACAGATCACTGAAGCTTTCTTT.

The V gene is TRBV6-5, the J gene TRBJ1-4; D is possibly TRBD1 (6 bases). The germline V gene has CDR1 MNHEY and CDR2 SVGAGI. The CDR3 is made up of 13 amino acids. Trimming left V 8 bases short and J 8 bases short, with 15 bases between. The CDR3 DNA reads TGTGCCAGCCGGGAGACAGGACGCGAAAAACTGTTTTTT. It codes for CASRETGREKLFF.

This chain uses TRBV7-2 with TRBJ1-1; D not resolved. The CDR3 sequence is 13 residues long. Germline V gene sequence: CDR1 SGHTA, CDR2 FQGNSA. Trimming stripped 2 bases from V and 1 base from J, with 5 bases between. CDR3 DNA sequence: TGTGCCAGCAGCTTATTCGGGAACACTGAAGCTTTCTTT. This sequence encodes CASSLFGNTEAFF.

This clone was detected a few times. This sequence joins TRBV7-7 and TRBJ2-5; TRBD2 matches at 8 bases. CDR1 SSHAT and CDR2 FNYEAQ come from the germline V gene (reference sequence). The V gene end was trimmed by 7 bases and the J gene end by 2 bases; junction bases not matched to a gene: 12. This CDR3 comprises 16 residues. CDR3 nucleotides: TGTGCCAGCACCGACAAGACTAGCGCTTCACAAGAGACCCAGTACTTC. Translating gives CASTDKTSASQETQYF.